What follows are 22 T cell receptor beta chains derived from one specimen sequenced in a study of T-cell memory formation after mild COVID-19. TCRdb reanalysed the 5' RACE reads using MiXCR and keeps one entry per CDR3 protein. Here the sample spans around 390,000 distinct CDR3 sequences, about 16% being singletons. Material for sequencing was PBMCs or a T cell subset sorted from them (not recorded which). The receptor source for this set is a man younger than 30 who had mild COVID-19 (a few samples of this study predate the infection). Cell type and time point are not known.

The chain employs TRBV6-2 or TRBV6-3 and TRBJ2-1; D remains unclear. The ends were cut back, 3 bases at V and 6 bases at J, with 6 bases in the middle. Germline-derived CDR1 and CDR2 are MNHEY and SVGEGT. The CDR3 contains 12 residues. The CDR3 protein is CASSYYANEQFF. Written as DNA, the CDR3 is TGTGCCAGCAGTTATTATGCCAATGAGCAGTTCTTC.

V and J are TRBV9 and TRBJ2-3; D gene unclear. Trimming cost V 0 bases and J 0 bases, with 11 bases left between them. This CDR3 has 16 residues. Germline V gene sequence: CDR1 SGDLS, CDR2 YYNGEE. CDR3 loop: CASSVDNRLSTDTQYF. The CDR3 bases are TGTGCCAGCAGCGTAGACAACAGACTCAGCACAGATACGCAGTATTTT. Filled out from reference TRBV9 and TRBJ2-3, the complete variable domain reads DSGVTQTPKHLITATGQRVTLRCSPRSGDLSVYWYQQSLDQGLQFLIQYYNGEERAKGNILERFSAQQFPDLHSELNLSSLELGDSALYFCASSVDNRLSTDTQYFGPGTRLTVL.

CDR3 in DNA: TGTGCCAGCAGCGGGTTTTCGGCGAACAATGAAAAACTGTTTTTT. Translating it yields CASSGFSANNEKLFF. J is TRBJ1-4 and V is TRBV7-9, with D unclear. This CDR3 comprises 15 residues. Per germline, CDR1 SEHNR and CDR2 FQNEAQ (reference sequence). V gave up 5 bases and J gave up 5 bases, with 15 bases separating them.

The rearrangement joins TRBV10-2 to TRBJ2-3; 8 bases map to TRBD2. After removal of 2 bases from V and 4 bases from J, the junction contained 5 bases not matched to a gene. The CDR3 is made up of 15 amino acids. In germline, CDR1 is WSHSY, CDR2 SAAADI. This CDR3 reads CASSEGLASSDTQYF. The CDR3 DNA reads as TGCGCCAGCAGTGAGGGACTAGCTTCCTCAGATACGCAGTATTTT.

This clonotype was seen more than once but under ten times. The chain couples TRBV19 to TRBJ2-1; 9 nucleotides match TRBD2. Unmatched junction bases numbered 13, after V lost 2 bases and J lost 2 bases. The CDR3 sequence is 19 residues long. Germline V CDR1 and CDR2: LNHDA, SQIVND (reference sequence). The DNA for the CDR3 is TGTGCCAGTAGTATACCCCTGAGCAGAGCGGGGGGTCCCTACAATGAGCAGTTCTTC. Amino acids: CASSIPLSRAGGPYNEQFF.

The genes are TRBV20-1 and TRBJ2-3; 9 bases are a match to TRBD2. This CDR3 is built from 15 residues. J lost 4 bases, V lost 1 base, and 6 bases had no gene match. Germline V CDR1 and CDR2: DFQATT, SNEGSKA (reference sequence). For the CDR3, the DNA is TGCAGTGCTAGAGTGCCAGCGGGGGGATCAGATACGCAGTATTTT. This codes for CSARVPAGGSDTQYF.

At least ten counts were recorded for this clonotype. The CDR3 sequence is CASIPPGSGTQYF. The CDR3 DNA sequence: TGTGCCAGCATCCCCCCGGGCTCTGGGACCCAGTACTTC. This sequence joins TRBV12-3 or TRBV12-4 and TRBJ2-5; D ambiguous. The CDR3 extends over 13 amino acids. Trimming left V 7 bases short and J 7 bases short, with 16 bases between.

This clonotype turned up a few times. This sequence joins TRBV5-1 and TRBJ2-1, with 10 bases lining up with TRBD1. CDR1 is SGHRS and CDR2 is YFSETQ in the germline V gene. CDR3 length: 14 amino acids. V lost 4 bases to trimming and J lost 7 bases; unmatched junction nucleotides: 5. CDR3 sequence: CASSRQGAGNEQFF. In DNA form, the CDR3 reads TGCGCCAGCAGCCGACAGGGGGCTGGTAATGAGCAGTTCTTC.

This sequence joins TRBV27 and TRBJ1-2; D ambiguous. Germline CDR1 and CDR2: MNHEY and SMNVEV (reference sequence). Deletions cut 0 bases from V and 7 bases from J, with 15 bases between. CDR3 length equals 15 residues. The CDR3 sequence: CASSLSGDHAGGYTF. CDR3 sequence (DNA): TGTGCCAGCAGTTTATCTGGTGATCACGCGGGTGGCTACACCTTC.

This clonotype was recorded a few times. CDR3 coding DNA: TGTGCCAGCAGTTCCGAATCGGGGGAACGAGGAAAACTGTTTTTT. Protein sequence: CASSSESGERGKLFF. The chain is built from TRBV7-2 and TRBJ1-4; perhaps TRBD1 as D (5 bases). The CDR3 sequence is 15 residues long. Per the germline V gene, CDR1 is SGHTA and CDR2 is FQGNSA. V was cut by 6 bases and J by 10 bases, with 21 bases left in between.

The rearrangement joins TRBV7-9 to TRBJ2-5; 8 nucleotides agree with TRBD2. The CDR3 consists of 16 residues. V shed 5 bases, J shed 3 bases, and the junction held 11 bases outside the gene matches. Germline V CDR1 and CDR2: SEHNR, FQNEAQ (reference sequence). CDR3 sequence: CASSPPAGGPEETQYF. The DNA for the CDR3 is TGTGCCAGCAGCCCGCCTGCGGGGGGCCCCGAAGAGACCCAGTACTTC.

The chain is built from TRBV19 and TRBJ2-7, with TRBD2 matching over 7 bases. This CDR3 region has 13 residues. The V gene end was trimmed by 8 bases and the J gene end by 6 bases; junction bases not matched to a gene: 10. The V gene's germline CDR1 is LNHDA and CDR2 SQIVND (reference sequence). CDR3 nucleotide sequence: TGTGCCAGTTCCCTCCGGGGAGGGCTCGAGCAGTACGTC. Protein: CASSLRGGLEQYV.

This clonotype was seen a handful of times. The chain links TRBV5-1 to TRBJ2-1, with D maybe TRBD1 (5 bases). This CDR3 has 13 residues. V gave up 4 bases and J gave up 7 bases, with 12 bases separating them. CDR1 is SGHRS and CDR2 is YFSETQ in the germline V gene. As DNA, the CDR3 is TGCGCCAGCAGCAAAGGACACGGGAATGAGCAGTTCTTC. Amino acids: CASSKGHGNEQFF.

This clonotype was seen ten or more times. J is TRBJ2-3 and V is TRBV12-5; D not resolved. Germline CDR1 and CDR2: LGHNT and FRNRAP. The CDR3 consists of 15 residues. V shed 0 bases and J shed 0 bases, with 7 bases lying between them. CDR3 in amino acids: CASGLVQSSTDTQYF. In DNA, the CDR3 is TGTGCTAGTGGTTTGGTACAGTCTAGCACAGATACGCAGTATTTT.

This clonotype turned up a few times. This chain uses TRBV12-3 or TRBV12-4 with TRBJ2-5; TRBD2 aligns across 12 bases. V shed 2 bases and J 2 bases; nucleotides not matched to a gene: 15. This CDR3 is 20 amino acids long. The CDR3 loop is CASSLIRILAGGRRQETQYF. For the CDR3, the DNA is TGTGCCAGCAGTTTAATCCGGATTCTAGCGGGGGGGCGTCGACAAGAGACCCAGTACTTC.

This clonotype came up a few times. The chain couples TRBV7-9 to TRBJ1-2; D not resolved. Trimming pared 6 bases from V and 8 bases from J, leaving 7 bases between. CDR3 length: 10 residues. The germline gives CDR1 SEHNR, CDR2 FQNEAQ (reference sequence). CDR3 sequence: CASSSRGYTF. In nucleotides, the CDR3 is TGTGCCAGCAGTTCCCGGGGCTACACCTTC.

In nucleotides, the CDR3 is TGTGCCAGCAGCCTTCCGTCAGGGGAGATTGGTAGCGGGGAGCTGTTTTTT. This encodes CASSLPSGEIGSGELFF. The chain recombines TRBV14 with TRBJ2-2; tentative D call: TRBD1 (6 bases). This CDR3 is built from 17 residues. Trimming stripped 4 bases from V and 7 bases from J, with 22 bases between. Germline CDR1 reads SGHDN; CDR2 reads FVKESK.

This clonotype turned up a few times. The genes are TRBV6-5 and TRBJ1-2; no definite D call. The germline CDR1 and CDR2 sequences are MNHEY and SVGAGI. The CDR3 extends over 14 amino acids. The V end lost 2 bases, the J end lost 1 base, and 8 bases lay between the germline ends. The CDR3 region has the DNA TGTGCCAGCAGTTACAGATGGGGTAACTATGGCTACACCTTC. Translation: CASSYRWGNYGYTF.

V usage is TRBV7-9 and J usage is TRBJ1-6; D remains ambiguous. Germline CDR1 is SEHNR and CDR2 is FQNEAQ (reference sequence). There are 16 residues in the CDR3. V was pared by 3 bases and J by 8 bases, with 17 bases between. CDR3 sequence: CASSFVFSSRDSPLHF. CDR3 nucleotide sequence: TGTGCCAGCAGCTTCGTGTTCTCAAGCCGGGATTCACCCCTCCACTTT.

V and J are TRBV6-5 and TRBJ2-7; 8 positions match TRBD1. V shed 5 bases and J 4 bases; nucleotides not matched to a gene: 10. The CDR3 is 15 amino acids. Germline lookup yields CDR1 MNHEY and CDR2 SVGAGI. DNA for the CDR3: TGTGCCAGCAGTCCCCCAGGGGGCCACCTATACGAGCAGTACTTC. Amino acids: CASSPPGGHLYEQYF.

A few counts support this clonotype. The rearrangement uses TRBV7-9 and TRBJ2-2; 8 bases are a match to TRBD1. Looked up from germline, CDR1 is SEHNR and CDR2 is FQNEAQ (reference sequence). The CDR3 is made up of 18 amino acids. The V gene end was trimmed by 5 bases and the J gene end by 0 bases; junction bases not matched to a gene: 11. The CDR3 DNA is TGTGCCAGCAGCCCACCCCGCGCGACAGGGGCGAACACCGGGGAGCTGTTTTTT. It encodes CASSPPRATGANTGELFF.

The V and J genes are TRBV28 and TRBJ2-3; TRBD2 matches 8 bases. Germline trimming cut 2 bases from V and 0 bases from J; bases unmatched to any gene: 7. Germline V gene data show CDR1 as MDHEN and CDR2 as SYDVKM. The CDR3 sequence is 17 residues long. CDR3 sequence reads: CASSLRLAGDSTDTQYF. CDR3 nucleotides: TGTGCCAGCAGTTTACGCCTAGCGGGCGATAGCACAGATACGCAGTATTTT.